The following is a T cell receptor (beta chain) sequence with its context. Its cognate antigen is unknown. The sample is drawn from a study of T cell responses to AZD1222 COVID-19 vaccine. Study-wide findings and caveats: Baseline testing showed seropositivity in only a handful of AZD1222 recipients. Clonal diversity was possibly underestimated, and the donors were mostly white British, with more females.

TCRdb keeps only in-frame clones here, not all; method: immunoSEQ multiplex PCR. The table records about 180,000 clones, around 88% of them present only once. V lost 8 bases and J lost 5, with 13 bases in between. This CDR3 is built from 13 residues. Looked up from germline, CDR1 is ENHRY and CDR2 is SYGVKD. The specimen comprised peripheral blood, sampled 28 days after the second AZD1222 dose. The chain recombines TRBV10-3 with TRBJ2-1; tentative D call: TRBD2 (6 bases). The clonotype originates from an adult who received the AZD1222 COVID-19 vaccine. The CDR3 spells CAIGAGQDNEQFF. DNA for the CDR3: TGTGCCATCGGGGCGGGGCAAGACAATGAGCAGTTCTTC.